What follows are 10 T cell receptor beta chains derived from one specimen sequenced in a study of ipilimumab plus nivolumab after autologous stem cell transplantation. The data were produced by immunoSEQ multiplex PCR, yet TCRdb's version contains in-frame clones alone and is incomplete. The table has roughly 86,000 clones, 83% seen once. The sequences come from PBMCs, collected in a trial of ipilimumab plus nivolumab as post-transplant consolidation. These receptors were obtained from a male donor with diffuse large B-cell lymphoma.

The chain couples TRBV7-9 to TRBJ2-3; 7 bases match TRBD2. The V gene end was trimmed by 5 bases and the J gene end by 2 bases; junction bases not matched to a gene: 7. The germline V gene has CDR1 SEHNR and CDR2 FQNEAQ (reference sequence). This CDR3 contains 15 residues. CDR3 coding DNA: TGTGCCAGCAGCCCCTTGGCGGGGGACACAGATACGCAGTATTTT. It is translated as CASSPLAGDTDTQYF.

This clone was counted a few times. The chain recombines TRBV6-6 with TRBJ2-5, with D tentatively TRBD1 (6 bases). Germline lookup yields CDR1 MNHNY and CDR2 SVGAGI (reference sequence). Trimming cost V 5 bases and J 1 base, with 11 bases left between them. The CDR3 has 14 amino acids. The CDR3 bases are TGTGCCAGCAGTCCTCTGACAGGCCAAGAGACCCAGTACTTC. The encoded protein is CASSPLTGQETQYF.

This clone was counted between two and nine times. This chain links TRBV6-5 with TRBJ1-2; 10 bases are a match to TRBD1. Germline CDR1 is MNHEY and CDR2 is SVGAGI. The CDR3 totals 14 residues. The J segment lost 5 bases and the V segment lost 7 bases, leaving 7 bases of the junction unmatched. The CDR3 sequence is CASKPGQGPYGYTF. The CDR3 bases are TGTGCCAGCAAGCCGGGACAGGGGCCGTATGGCTACACCTTC.

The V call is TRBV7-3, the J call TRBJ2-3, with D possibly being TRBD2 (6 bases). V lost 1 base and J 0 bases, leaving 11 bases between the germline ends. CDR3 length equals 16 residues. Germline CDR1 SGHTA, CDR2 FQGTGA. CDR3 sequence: CASSLKGGASTDTQYF. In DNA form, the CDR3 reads TGTGCCAGCAGCTTAAAAGGCGGGGCTAGCACAGATACGCAGTATTTT.

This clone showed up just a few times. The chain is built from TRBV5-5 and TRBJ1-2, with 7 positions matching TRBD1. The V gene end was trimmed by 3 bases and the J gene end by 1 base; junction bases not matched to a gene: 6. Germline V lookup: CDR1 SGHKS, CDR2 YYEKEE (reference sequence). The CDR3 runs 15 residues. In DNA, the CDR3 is TGTGCCAGCAGCTGGACCGGGACAGATAACTATGGCTACACCTTC. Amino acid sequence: CASSWTGTDNYGYTF. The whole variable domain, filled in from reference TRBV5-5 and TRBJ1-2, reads DAGVTQSPTHLIKTRGQQVTLRCSPISGHKSVSWYQQVLGQGPQFIFQYYEKEERGRGNFPDRFSARQFPNYSSELNVNALLLGDSALYLCASSWTGTDNYGYTFGSGTRLTVV.

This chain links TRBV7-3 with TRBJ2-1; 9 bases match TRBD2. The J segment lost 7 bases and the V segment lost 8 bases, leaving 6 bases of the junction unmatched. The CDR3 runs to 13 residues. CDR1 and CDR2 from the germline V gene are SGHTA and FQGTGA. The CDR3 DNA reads TGTGCCAGCGGAGTTGCGGGGGGGAATGAGCAGTTCTTC. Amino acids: CASGVAGGNEQFF.

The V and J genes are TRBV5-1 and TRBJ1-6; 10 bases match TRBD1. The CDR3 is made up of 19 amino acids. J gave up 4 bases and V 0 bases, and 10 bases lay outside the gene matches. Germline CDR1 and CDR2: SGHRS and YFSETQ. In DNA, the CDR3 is TGCGCCAGCAGCTTGGCGACAGGGGGCTCCCCCGATTATAATTCACCCCTCCACTTT. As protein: CASSLATGGSPDYNSPLHF.

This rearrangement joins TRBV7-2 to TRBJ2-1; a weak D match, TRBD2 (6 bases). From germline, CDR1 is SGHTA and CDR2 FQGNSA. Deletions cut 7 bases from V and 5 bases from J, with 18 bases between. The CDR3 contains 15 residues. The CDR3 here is CASTRDRGMNNEQFF. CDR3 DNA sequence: TGTGCCAGCACCAGGGACCGGGGGATGAACAATGAGCAGTTCTTC. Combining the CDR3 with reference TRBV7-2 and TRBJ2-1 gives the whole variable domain GAGVSQSPSNKVTEKGKDVELRCDPISGHTALYWYRQSLGQGLEFLIYFQGNSAPDKSGLPSDRFSAERTGGSVSTLTIQRTQQEDSAVYLCASTRDRGMNNEQFFGPGTRLTVL.

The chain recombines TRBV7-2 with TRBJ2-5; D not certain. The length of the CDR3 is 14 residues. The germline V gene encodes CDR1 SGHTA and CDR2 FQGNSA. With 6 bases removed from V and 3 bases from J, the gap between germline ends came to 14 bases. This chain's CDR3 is CASSSGPHEETQYF. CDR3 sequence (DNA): TGTGCCAGCAGTTCCGGACCACACGAAGAGACCCAGTACTTC. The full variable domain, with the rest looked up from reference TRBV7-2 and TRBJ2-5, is GAGVSQSPSNKVTEKGKDVELRCDPISGHTALYWYRQSLGQGLEFLIYFQGNSAPDKSGLPSDRFSAERTGGSVSTLTIQRTQQEDSAVYLCASSSGPHEETQYFGPGTRLLVL.

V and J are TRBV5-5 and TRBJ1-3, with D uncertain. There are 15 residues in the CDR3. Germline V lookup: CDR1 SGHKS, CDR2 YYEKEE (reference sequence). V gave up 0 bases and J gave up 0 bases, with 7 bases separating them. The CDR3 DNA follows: TGTGCCAGCAGCTTGGCAACGTACTCTGGAAACACCATATATTTT. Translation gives CASSLATYSGNTIYF.